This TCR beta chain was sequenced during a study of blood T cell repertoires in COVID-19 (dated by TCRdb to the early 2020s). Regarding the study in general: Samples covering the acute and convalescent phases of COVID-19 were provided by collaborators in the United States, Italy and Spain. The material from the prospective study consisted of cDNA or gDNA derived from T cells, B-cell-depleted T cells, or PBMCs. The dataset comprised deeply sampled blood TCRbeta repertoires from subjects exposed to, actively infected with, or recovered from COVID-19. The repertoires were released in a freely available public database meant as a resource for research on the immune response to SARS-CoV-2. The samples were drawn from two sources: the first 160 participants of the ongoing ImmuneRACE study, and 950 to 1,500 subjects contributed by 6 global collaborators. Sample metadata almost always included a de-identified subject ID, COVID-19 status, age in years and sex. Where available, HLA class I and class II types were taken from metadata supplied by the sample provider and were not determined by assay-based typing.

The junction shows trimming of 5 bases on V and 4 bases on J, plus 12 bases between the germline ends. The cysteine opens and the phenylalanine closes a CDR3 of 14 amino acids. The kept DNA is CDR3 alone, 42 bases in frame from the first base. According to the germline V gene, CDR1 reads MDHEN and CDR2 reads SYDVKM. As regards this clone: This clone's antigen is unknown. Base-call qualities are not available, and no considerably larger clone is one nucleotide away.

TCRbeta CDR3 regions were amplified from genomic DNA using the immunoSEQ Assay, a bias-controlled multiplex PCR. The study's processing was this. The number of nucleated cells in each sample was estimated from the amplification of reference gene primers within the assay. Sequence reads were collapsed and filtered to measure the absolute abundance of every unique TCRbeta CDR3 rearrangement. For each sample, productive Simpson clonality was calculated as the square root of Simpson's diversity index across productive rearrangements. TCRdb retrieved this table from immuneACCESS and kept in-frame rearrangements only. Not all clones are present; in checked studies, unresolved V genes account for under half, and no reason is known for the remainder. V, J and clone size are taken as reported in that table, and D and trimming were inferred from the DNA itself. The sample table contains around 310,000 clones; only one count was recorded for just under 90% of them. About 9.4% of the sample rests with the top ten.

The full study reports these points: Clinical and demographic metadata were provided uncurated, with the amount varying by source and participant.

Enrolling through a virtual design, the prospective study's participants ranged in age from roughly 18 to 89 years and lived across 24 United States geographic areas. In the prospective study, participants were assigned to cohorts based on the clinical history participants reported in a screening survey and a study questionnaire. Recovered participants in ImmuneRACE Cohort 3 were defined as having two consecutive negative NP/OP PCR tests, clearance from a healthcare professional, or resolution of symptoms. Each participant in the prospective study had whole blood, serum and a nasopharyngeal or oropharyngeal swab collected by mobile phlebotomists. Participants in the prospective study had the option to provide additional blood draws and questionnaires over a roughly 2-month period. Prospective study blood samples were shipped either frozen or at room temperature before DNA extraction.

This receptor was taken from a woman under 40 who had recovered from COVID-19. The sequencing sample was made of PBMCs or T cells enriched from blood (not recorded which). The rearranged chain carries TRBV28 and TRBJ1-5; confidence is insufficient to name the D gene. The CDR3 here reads CASSLGHRNQPQHF. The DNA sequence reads TGTGCCAGCAGTCTGGGCCACCGGAATCAGCCCCAGCATTTT.